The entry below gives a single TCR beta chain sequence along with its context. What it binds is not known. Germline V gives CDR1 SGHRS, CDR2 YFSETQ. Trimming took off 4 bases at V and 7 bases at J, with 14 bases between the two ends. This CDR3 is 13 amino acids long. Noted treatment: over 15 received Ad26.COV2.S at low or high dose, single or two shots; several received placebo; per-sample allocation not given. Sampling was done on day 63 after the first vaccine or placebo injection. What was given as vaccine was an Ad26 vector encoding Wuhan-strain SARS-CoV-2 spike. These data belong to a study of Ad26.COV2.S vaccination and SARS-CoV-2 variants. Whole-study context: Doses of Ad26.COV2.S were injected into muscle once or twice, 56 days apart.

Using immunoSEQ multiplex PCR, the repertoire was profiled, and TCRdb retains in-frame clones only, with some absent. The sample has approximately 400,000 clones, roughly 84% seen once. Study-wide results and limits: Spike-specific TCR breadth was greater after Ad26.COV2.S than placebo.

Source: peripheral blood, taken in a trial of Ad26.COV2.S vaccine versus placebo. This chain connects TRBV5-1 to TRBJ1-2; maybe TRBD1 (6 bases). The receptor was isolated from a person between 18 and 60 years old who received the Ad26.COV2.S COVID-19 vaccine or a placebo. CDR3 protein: CASSTEGGSGYTF. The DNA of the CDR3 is TGCGCCAGCAGCACGGAGGGGGGGTCTGGCTACACCTTC.